A selection of T cell receptor beta chains follows, all from one sample in a study of blood T cells in healthy people across ages. Each CDR3 protein gets one entry after TCRdb re-called the 5' RACE reads with MiXCR. In the table there are more than 1,400,000 distinct CDR3 sequences, approximately 42% of which are singletons. Sequencing was done on a sample of blood. These receptors came from a woman younger than 30 in good health. Both conserved end residues are trimmed from each CDR3. A D gene is named only where the DNA matches it firmly.

d_call | j_call | v_call | cdr3_aa
. | TRBJ2-3 | TRBV27 | ASSTASGTSTDTQY
TRBD2 | TRBJ2-7 | TRBV4-1 | ASSQAPRASGYEQY
. | TRBJ2-6 | TRBV4-1 | ASRDVGGPSGANVLT
. | TRBJ1-2 | TRBV9 | TSSVGPGFYGYT
. | TRBJ2-6 | TRBV11-2 | ASSLEGTLT
TRBD1 | TRBJ2-5 | TRBV6-5 | ASSKTGGETQY
TRBD2 | . | TRBV28 | ASTVRLGGTAEQY
TRBD1 | TRBJ1-1 | TRBV5-1 | ASSPSTGGLNTEAF
. | . | TRBV3-1 | ASSPAGSHRTQY
. | TRBJ1-5 | TRBV12-3/TRBV12-4 | ASSRSSSNQPQH
. | TRBJ2-1 | TRBV30 | AWILGNEQF
TRBD1 | TRBJ1-2 | TRBV6-5 | ASNLRRGTGEGYT
. | TRBJ1-2 | TRBV6-5 | ASSDGGSGYGYT
TRBD1 | TRBJ2-5 | TRBV24-1 | ATGTGTETQY
. | TRBJ1-4 | TRBV15 | ATSPPGVRGEKLF
. | TRBJ1-1 | TRBV20-1 | SARWEGGYAF
. | TRBJ2-1 | TRBV11-3 | ASSLGGSGPNNEQF
. | TRBJ2-5 | TRBV20-1 | SARDPGPETQY
TRBD1 | TRBJ2-7 | TRBV10-3 | AISESPGTGSEQY
TRBD2 | TRBJ2-2 | TRBV6-5 | ASSYSPYSGRSNTGELF
. | TRBJ1-2 | TRBV9 | ASSVDPGAYGYT
. | TRBJ1-5 | TRBV20-1 | SAPGGGDQPQH
. | TRBJ2-1 | TRBV12-3/TRBV12-4 | ASSNGRDNERF
. | TRBJ2-4 | TRBV28 | ASSENRGAREQY
. | TRBJ2-7 | TRBV28 | ASSLLQQTYEQY
. | TRBJ2-1 | TRBV4-2 | ASSQELSGFDEQF
TRBD1 | TRBJ2-1 | TRBV2 | ASTGTGYNEQF
. | TRBJ2-7 | TRBV3-1 | ASSHGSHGIFYEQY
. | TRBJ1-1 | TRBV21-1 | ASSKGPTAWDTEAF
TRBD2 | . | TRBV10-3 | AISDGGSGNEQY
TRBD2 | TRBJ2-5 | TRBV4-1 | ASSQGPPGLAGGNEQY
. | TRBJ1-4 | TRBV2 | ASRGLNEKLF
. | TRBJ2-5 | TRBV28 | ASSYLGGDFQETQY
TRBD2 | TRBJ2-5 | TRBV12-3/TRBV12-4 | ASRSGTSEKETQY
. | TRBJ2-1 | TRBV24-1 | ATSDPRGAGSEQF
TRBD2 | TRBJ2-1 | TRBV20-1 | SAIVVGGPYNEQF
. | TRBJ2-7 | TRBV5-1 | ASSLQVGLRYEQY
. | TRBJ1-1 | TRBV20-1 | SARVPGADTEAF
. | TRBJ2-3 | TRBV2 | ASDRQRTQY
. | TRBJ1-4 | TRBV6-6 | ASRERDISTNEKLF
TRBD2 | . | TRBV4-2 | ASSQGPSGYYNEQY
. | . | TRBV5-4 | ASSLVNRRYEQY
TRBD1 | TRBJ1-2 | TRBV10-3 | AIRGQDFNHGYT
. | TRBJ2-3 | TRBV7-8 | ASSLEGQRADTQY
. | TRBJ1-2 | TRBV12-3/TRBV12-4 | ASAPGPGNGYT
TRBD1 | TRBJ2-2 | TRBV30 | AWSSGQGYTGELF
TRBD1 | TRBJ1-1 | TRBV4-1 | ASSHPRQGSGTEAF
TRBD2 | TRBJ2-1 | TRBV7-6 | ASSFKAGGPGEQF
TRBD1 | TRBJ2-5 | TRBV7-3 | ASSFGQGEETQY
. | TRBJ1-2 | TRBV16 | ASSPQVSYT
. | TRBJ1-1 | TRBV29-1 | SGHHTEAF
TRBD1 | TRBJ1-2 | TRBV6-5 | ASRRGTGVYGYT
. | TRBJ2-7 | TRBV5-1 | ASSHEPGGKYYEQY
TRBD2 | TRBJ2-5 | TRBV29-1 | SVPIAGGQETQY
. | TRBJ1-2 | TRBV3-1 | ASSQGGPGVTPFSPRGYT
. | TRBJ1-6 | TRBV12-3/TRBV12-4 | ASRPGTDLSPLH
TRBD2 | TRBJ2-3 | TRBV20-1 | SAPREPADTQY
. | TRBJ1-1 | TRBV29-1 | SVDNQNTEAF
TRBD2 | TRBJ2-3 | TRBV6-1 | ASISGGVGDTQY